These 13 T cell receptor beta chains share one sample of origin, sequenced in a study of CD8+ T cells in alopecia areata. This sample's treatment: oral pan-JAK inhibitor, 5-10 mg twice daily. Reverse transcribed after extraction, RNA yielded cDNA as the sequencing template. Assay: immunoSEQ multiplex PCR; the TCRdb copy retains only in-frame clones and omits some. The profile covers about 220,000 clones, with about 50% appearing a single time and more than 1.5% taken by the ten largest. Material: CD4+ T cells sorted from blood, obtained at week 4, from a patient treated with tofacitinib. These receptors all stem from a human donor with alopecia areata.

The chain couples TRBV20-1 to TRBJ1-2; a weak D match, TRBD1 (6 bases). The CDR3 is 11 residues long. V was shortened by 3 bases and J by 7 bases, with 9 bases between the two germline ends. The germline CDR1 and CDR2 sequences are DFQATT and SNEGSKA (reference sequence). The CDR3 sequence is CSARMGAGYTF. As DNA, the CDR3 is TGCAGTGCTAGGATGGGGGCTGGCTACACCTTC.

CDR3 DNA: TGTGCCAGCTCGCCCTTGGACAGTATGAACACTGAAGCTTTCTTT. It encodes CASSPLDSMNTEAFF. The V and J genes are TRBV18 and TRBJ1-1; D is perhaps TRBD1 (6 bases). Trimming cost V 6 bases and J 0 bases, with 14 bases left between them. The CDR3 runs 15 residues. Germline-derived CDR1 and CDR2 are KGHSH and LQKENI.

The genes are TRBV30 and TRBJ1-6, with D perhaps TRBD1 (6 bases). V lost 1 base and J 6 bases, leaving 16 bases between the germline ends. The CDR3 is 16 amino acids. The germline gives CDR1 GTSNPN, CDR2 SVGIG (reference sequence). The CDR3 DNA is TGTGCCTGGAGTGCCGATCTACAGGGATTTAATTCACCCCTCCACTTT. Protein product: CAWSADLQGFNSPLHF.

This chain connects TRBV7-2 to TRBJ2-5; possible D gene TRBD1, 5 bases. CDR1 SGHTA and CDR2 FQGNSA come from the germline V gene. This CDR3 region has 13 residues. Trimming removed 2 bases from V and 3 bases from J, with 7 bases in between. CDR3 sequence: CASSLTREETQYF. The DNA of the CDR3 is TGTGCCAGCAGCTTAACCAGGGAAGAGACCCAGTACTTC.

The chain carries TRBV5-6 and TRBJ2-3; no clear D. Trimming stripped 4 bases from V and 8 bases from J, with 8 bases between. This CDR3 is built from 11 residues. Germline CDR1 and CDR2: SGHDT and YYEEEE. The CDR3 spells CASSDTSTQYF. DNA of the CDR3: TGTGCCAGCAGCGACACGAGTACGCAGTATTTT.

The V call is TRBV5-1, the J call TRBJ1-1, with 7 nucleotides matching TRBD1. The V gene's germline CDR1 is SGHRS and CDR2 YFSETQ. CDR3 length equals 16 residues. J was trimmed by 3 bases and V by 0 bases; bases with no gene match: 8. The CDR3 here is CASSLASTGSYTEAFF. The CDR3 DNA reads as TGCGCCAGCAGCTTGGCCTCGACAGGGAGCTACACTGAAGCTTTCTTT.

The chain uses TRBV7-9 and TRBJ1-6, with D perhaps TRBD1 (5 bases). This CDR3 has 13 residues. V was pared by 1 base and J by 14 bases, with 12 bases between. The germline V gene encodes CDR1 SEHNR and CDR2 FQNEAQ (reference sequence). CDR3 residues: CASSLGDGRTLHF. CDR3 nucleotides: TGTGCCAGCAGCTTAGGGGACGGCAGAACCCTCCACTTT.

The gene calls are TRBV30 and TRBJ1-1; TRBD1 aligns across 7 bases. The CDR3 is 13 amino acids. V lost 5 bases to trimming and J lost 5 bases; unmatched junction nucleotides: 8. The germline V gene encodes CDR1 GTSNPN and CDR2 SVGIG (reference sequence). CDR3 sequence reads: CAWDRQGRTEAFF. The DNA of the CDR3 is TGTGCCTGGGACCGACAGGGACGGACTGAAGCTTTCTTT.

The chain combines TRBV5-1 with TRBJ2-3; 9 bases are a match to TRBD2. CDR1 is SGHRS and CDR2 is YFSETQ in the germline V gene. This CDR3 comprises 15 residues. Unmatched junction bases numbered 3, after V lost 0 bases and J lost 4 bases. The DNA for the CDR3 is TGCGCCAGCAGCTTGGTGGGACTAGCCCCAGATACGCAGTATTTT. Encoded protein: CASSLVGLAPDTQYF.

In its sample, this clone was seen a few times. The V and J genes are TRBV5-1 and TRBJ2-5, with D possibly TRBD2 on 5 matching bases. The germline V and J ends were trimmed by 1 base and 5 bases, with 18 bases remaining between them. In germline, CDR1 is SGHRS, CDR2 YFSETQ. This CDR3 spans 16 amino acids. The CDR3 protein is CASSLSGSVTVETQYF. The CDR3 DNA reads TGCGCCAGCAGCTTGTCGGGGTCGGTGACGGTGGAGACCCAGTACTTC.

The DNA of the CDR3 is TGTGCCAGCAGCCCGTCGGGGCAAGAGACCCAGTACTTC. It yields the protein CASSPSGQETQYF. This chain joins TRBV11-2 and TRBJ2-5, with D tentatively TRBD2 (5 bases). This CDR3 comprises 13 residues. Per the germline V gene, CDR1 is SGHAT and CDR2 is FQNNGV. Trimming pared 5 bases from V and 2 bases from J, leaving 9 bases between.

This clone came up a few times. This CDR3 is also generated by other DNA sequences in the sample. The V and J genes are TRBV29-1 and TRBJ1-5; D is possibly TRBD1 (5 bases). The CDR3 spans 13 residues. Germline V gives CDR1 SQVTM, CDR2 ANQGSEA. V lost 3 bases, J lost 2 bases, and 8 bases lay in between. The CDR3 is CSVDPGGNQPQHF. The CDR3 DNA sequence: TGCAGCGTTGACCCGGGGGGCAATCAGCCCCAGCATTTT.

This clone was seen a handful of times. The V and J genes are TRBV4-3 and TRBJ1-4; 7 bases agree with TRBD1. With 4 bases clipped from V and 0 bases from J, the junction kept 2 bases outside the gene matches. Germline-derived CDR1 and CDR2 are LGHNA and YSLEER. The CDR3 contains 15 residues. The CDR3 reads CASSPQGATNEKLFF. CDR3 DNA: TGCGCCAGCAGCCCTCAGGGGGCAACTAATGAAAAACTGTTTTTT.